This TCR beta chain was captured by sequencing in a study of cytomegalovirus exposure and HLA in healthy donors. Per the germline V gene, CDR1 is MNHNS and CDR2 is SASEGT. The CDR3 covers 14 residues. V lost 9 bases, J lost 5 bases, and 12 bases stayed unmatched. The PCR made use of 60 Vbeta and 13 Jbeta primers. TCRdb's copy holds only in-frame clones and misses some; the assay was immunoSEQ multiplex PCR. The sample yields 150,000 to 200,000 clones, roughly 80% seen once. The clonotype comes from a woman in her late teens or twenties in good health and CMV-seronegative. The sample was PBMCs. This rearrangement joins TRBV6-1 to TRBJ1-2; 7 positions agree with TRBD1. The CDR3 nucleotides are TGTGCCAGTCGATCTACAGGGGATCAGTATGGCTACACCTTC. Translated, it gives CASRSTGDQYGYTF.